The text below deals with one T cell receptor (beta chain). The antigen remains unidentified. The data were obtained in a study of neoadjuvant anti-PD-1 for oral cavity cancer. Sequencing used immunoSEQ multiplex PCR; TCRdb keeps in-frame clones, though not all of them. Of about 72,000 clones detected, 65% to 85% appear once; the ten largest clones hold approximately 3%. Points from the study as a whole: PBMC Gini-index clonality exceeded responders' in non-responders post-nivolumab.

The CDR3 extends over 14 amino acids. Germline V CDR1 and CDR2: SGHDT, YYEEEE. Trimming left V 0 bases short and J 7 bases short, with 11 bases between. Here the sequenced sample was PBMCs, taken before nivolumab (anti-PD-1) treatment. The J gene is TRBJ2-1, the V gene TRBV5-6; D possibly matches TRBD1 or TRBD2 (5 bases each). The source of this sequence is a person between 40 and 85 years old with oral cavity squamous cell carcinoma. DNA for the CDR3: TGTGCCAGCAGCTTGGGGGGGTATTTGAATGAGCAGTTCTTC. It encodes CASSLGGYLNEQFF.